This T cell receptor beta chain appears in the sequencing data of a study of T cell responses to AZD1222 COVID-19 vaccine. Profiled with immunoSEQ multiplex PCR; TCRdb holds only in-frame clones, not every one. The sample lists about 160,000 clones; 88% were seen once. To note about this clone: Other DNA variants within this sample encode the same CDR3.

Germline CDR1 reads MNHEY; CDR2 reads SVGAGI. This CDR3 comprises 14 residues. The V segment lost 7 bases and the J segment 1 base; nucleotides outside the gene matches: 4. The genes are TRBV6-5 and TRBJ1-5; 7 nucleotides align to TRBD1. The specimen comprised peripheral blood, sampled on day 0 of AZD1222 vaccination. The sequence was obtained from an adult in good health. This CDR3 reads CASTLTGSNQPQHF. Here the CDR3 DNA reads TGTGCCAGCACTCTGACAGGGAGCAATCAGCCCCAGCATTTT.